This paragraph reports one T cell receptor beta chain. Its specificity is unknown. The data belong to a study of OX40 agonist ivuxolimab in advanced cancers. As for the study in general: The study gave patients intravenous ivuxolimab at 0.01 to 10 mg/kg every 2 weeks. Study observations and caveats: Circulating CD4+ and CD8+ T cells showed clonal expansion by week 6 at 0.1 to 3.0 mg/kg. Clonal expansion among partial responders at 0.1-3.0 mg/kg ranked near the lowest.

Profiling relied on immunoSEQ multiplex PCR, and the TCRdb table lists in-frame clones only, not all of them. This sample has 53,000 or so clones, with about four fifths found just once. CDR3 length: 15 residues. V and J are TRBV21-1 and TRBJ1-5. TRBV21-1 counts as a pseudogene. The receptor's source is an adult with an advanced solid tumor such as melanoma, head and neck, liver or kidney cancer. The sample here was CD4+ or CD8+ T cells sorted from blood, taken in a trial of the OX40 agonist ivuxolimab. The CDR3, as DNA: TGTGCCAGCAGCATATCTTCTCATAGCAATCAGCCCCAGCATTTT. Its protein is CASSISSHSNQPQHF.